These 13 T cell receptor beta chains came from one sample sequenced in a study of brain T cells in children with intractable seizures. Assay used: immunoSEQ multiplex PCR; TCRdb lists only in-frame clones, some missing. The table lists about 340,000 clones, over 90% of them singletons, with about 5.8% in the top ten. Time point given: blood from clinic visit 5 months post-surgery; TSC patient then seizure free. The specimen was peripheral blood, collected approximately 5 months after surgery. The source of these receptors is a boy under three years old with tuberous sclerosis and intractable seizures.

The V gene is TRBV5-6, the J gene TRBJ1-2, with a weak D call TRBD1 (6 bases). Per germline, CDR1 SGHDT and CDR2 YYEEEE. Trimming shortened V by 6 bases and J by 8 bases, and 14 bases separated the two germline ends. This CDR3 region has 12 residues. This chain's CDR3 is CASTSYRDGYTF. The CDR3 region has the DNA TGTGCCAGCACCTCCTACAGGGACGGCTACACCTTC.

The gene calls are TRBV12-5 and TRBJ2-1, with D possibly matching TRBD1 (5 bases). The CDR3 is made up of 14 amino acids. Looked up from germline, CDR1 is LGHNT and CDR2 is FRNRAP. Trimming removed 10 bases at V and 9 bases at J, with 22 bases between. CDR3 protein: CATKTPQPTGEQFF. CDR3 bases: TGTGCTACCAAAACACCCCAACCAACAGGTGAGCAGTTCTTC.

The chain couples TRBV7-3 to TRBJ2-3; 9 nucleotides align to TRBD1. Germline loops: CDR1 SGHTA, CDR2 FQGTGA. V lost 2 bases to trimming and J lost 4 bases; unmatched junction nucleotides: 13. The length of the CDR3 is 18 residues. The CDR3 DNA sequence: TGTGCCAGCAGCTTAGCCCGTTCGGGACAGGGTATCCCAGATACGCAGTATTTT. Its translation is CASSLARSGQGIPDTQYF.

CDR3 loop: CASSFSGTDYGYTF. CDR3 sequence (DNA): TGTGCCAGCAGCTTCTCCGGGACAGACTATGGCTACACCTTC. This rearrangement joins TRBV5-5 to TRBJ1-2, with 7 bases lining up with TRBD1. The CDR3 extends over 14 amino acids. Germline lookup yields CDR1 SGHKS and CDR2 YYEKEE (reference sequence). Germline trimming cut 2 bases from V and 3 bases from J; bases unmatched to any gene: 4.

The rearrangement uses TRBV29-1 and TRBJ1-2; TRBD1 might be the D (5 bases). Deletions cut 7 bases from V and 4 bases from J, with 10 bases between. CDR3 length: 11 residues. Germline CDR1 reads SQVTM; CDR2 reads ANQGSEA. CDR3 nucleotide sequence: TGCAGCGGTGGGACCCTCTATGGCTACACCTTC. Residues: CSGGTLYGYTF.

V usage is TRBV2 and J usage is TRBJ2-3; D is unclear. Germline V gene lookup returns CDR1 SNHLY and CDR2 FYNNEI. V lost 7 bases and J lost 0, with 23 bases in between. CDR3 length: 18 residues. The CDR3 sequence is CASIWLGSSPSSTDTQYF. The CDR3 DNA reads as TGTGCCAGCATTTGGTTGGGGTCGAGCCCCTCAAGCACAGATACGCAGTATTTT.

This clone ranks as medium-sized. The rearrangement joins TRBV4-1 to TRBJ1-6; D unclear. The CDR3 contains 14 residues. Germline V lookup: CDR1 MGHRA, CDR2 YSYEKL. Trimming removed 4 bases from V and 7 bases from J, with 11 bases in between. The CDR3 spells CASSPTPLNSPLHF. CDR3 DNA sequence: TGCGCCAGCAGCCCTACCCCCCTCAATTCACCCCTCCACTTT.

V is TRBV7-2 and J is TRBJ2-2; 8 bases fit TRBD2. The germline gives CDR1 SGHTA, CDR2 FQGNSA. The CDR3 runs 17 residues. V trimming: 4 bases; J trimming: 0 bases; junction bases outside the gene matches: 7. This chain's CDR3 is CASSSGGGPTNTGELFF. The CDR3 DNA follows: TGTGCCAGCAGCTCCGGGGGGGGCCCCACGAACACCGGGGAGCTGTTTTTT.

This chain links TRBV6-1 with TRBJ1-3, with unresolved D. Deletions cut 2 bases from V and 3 bases from J, with 8 bases between. From germline, CDR1 is MNHNS and CDR2 SASEGT. The CDR3 is 14 amino acids. The CDR3 spells CASSENLVGNTIYF. DNA of the CDR3: TGTGCCAGCAGTGAAAATTTAGTTGGAAACACCATATATTTT.

This chain connects TRBV9 to TRBJ2-1, with 14 bases aligning to TRBD2. V lost 4 bases, J lost 0 bases, and 12 bases stayed unmatched. The CDR3 covers 20 residues. CDR1 SGDLS and CDR2 YYNGEE come from the germline V gene. In DNA form, the CDR3 reads TGTGCCAGCAGCCCGAGGACTAGCGGGGGGACTAGCAGCTCCTACAATGAGCAGTTCTTC. It specifies CASSPRTSGGTSSSYNEQFF.

The rearrangement links TRBV19 to TRBJ2-7, with 12 bases fitting TRBD1. Germline V gene data show CDR1 as LNHDA and CDR2 as SQIVND (reference sequence). J was trimmed by 6 bases and V by 0 bases; bases with no gene match: 6. The CDR3 is 16 residues long. This chain's CDR3 is CASSIDPLGQGAEQYF. CDR3 nucleotide sequence: TGTGCCAGTAGTATAGACCCCCTGGGACAGGGGGCCGAGCAGTACTTC.

V usage is TRBV7-9 and J usage is TRBJ2-2; 11 positions agree with TRBD1. Germline CDR1 SEHNR, CDR2 FQNEAQ (reference sequence). CDR3 length equals 17 residues. The V and J ends lost 5 bases and 2 bases, in that order; junction bases with no gene match: 7. CDR3 in amino acids: CASSLGTGGLNTGELFF. DNA of the CDR3: TGTGCCAGCAGCCTCGGGACAGGGGGTCTAAACACCGGGGAGCTGTTTTTT. Together with reference TRBV7-9 and TRBJ2-2, the CDR3 gives the full variable domain: DTGVSQNPRHKITKRGQNVTFRCDPISEHNRLYWYRQTLGQGPEFLTYFQNEAQLEKSRLLSDRFSAERPKGSFSTLEIQRTEQGDSAMYLCASSLGTGGLNTGELFFGEGSRLTVL.

CDR3 bases: TGTGCCAGCAGCTTAGTAGGGCTAGCGGAAACCCCCCCCTATGAGACCCAGTACTTC. Translated, it gives CASSLVGLAETPPYETQYF. This rearrangement joins TRBV11-3 to TRBJ2-5; TRBD2 agrees at 7 bases. Trimming at V came to 1 base and at J to 5 bases, leaving 19 bases not matched to a gene. The CDR3 contains 19 residues. Germline loops: CDR1 SGHNT, CDR2 YENEEA.